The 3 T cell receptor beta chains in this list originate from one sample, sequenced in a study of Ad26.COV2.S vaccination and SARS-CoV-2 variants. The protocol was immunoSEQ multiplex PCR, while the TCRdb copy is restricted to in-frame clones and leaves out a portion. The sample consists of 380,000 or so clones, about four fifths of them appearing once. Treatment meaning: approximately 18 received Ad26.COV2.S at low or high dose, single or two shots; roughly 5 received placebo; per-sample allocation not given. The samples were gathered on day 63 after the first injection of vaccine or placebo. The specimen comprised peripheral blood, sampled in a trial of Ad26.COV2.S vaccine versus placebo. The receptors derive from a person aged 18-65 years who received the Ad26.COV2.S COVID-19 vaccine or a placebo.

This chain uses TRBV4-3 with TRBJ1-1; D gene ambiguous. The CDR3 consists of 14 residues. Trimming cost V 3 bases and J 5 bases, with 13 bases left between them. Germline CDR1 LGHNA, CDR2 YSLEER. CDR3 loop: CASSQELLRTEAFF. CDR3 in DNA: TGCGCCAGCAGCCAGGAGCTCCTGAGGACTGAAGCTTTCTTT.

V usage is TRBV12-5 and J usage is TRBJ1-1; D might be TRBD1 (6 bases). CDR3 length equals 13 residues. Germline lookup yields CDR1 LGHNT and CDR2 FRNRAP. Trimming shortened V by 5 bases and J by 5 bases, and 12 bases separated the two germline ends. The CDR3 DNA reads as TGTGCTAGTGGTGAACAGGGCTGGACTGAAGCTTTCTTT. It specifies CASGEQGWTEAFF.

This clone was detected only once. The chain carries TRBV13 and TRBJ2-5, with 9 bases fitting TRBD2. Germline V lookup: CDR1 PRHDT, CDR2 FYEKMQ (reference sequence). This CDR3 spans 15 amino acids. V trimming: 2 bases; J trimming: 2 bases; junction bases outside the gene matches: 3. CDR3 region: CASSLSRGGQETQYF. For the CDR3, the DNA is TGTGCCAGCAGCTTATCGCGGGGGGGGCAAGAGACCCAGTACTTC.